Sequencing of this T cell receptor (beta chain) was carried out in a study of control samples from healthy donors and cancer patients (TCRdb year 2020). This clone came up a few times. The antigen it recognizes is unknown. No much larger clone exists at a distance of one base, and base qualities are not known. Libraries were made using the immunoSEQ multiplex PCR assay. TCRdb limited this immuneACCESS table to in-frame rearrangements with V and J called. A share of clones is missing; checked studies link under half to unresolved V genes, and the rest is unexplained. This sample gives about 170,000 clones in total; roughly 89% of them show up just once. 12% of the sample is taken by the ten largest. Sequences LNHDA (CDR1) and SQIVND (CDR2) are obtained from the germline V gene (reference sequence). Trimming costs V 6 bases and J 4 bases, and their ends lie 19 bases apart. Spanning cysteine to phenylalanine, the CDR3 consists of 15 amino acids. CDR3 DNA is the only sequence kept; it has 45 bases, read in frame from the first base.

This receptor chain uses TRBV19 and TRBJ2-7; the D gene is unclear. The TCR was taken from a man aged 25-45 years in good health. The sample taken for sequencing was blood. The sequence in DNA is TGTGCCAGTAGCATCGTGGGCGGTCGGGTTTACGAGCAGTACTTC. Translation gives CASSIVGGRVYEQYF.